This record covers a single T cell receptor beta chain. Its antigen is unknown. No qualities accompany the bases; no much larger clone lies one base away. The CDR3 regions of human TCRbeta chains were subjected to immunosequencing. The paper's data handling went like this. Repertoire TCRs were matched against a reference library of SARS-CoV-2-specific TCRs generated with the MIRA antigen-specificity platform. Breadth was defined as the fraction of unique TCRs that were SARS-CoV-2-associated, and depth was defined as the fraction of total T cells that were SARS-CoV-2-associated. Using the MIRA data, each spike-specific TCR was mapped to the spike region that the TCR reacts to and placed in a CD4 or CD8 class. Log10-transformed breadth and depth values were compared by one-way ANOVA with Sidak's multiple comparisons tests. Drawn from immuneACCESS, this table holds only the in-frame rearrangements with V and J called that TCRdb kept. Clones are partly lost; checked studies trace under half to an unresolved V gene and leave the rest unexplained. The V and J calls and clone size are taken from that table; D and trimming were inferred from the DNA. Within this sample are over 150,000 clones, with under 95% of them counted one time only. The top ten clones comprise about 1% of the sample.

CDR1 and CDR2 are read off the germline V gene (reference sequence) as MNHNY and SVGAGI. The CDR3 starts with the cysteine, ends with the phenylalanine, and has 15 residues. This entry keeps only the CDR3 DNA: 45 bases, framed from base 1. V is pruned by 7 bases and J by 4 bases, leaving 8 bases of the junction without a gene match. The entry originates in a study of T cell responses to AZD1222 COVID-19 vaccine (dated by TCRdb to the early 2020s). Looking at the study overall: TCR sequencing was performed for over 230 trial participants, of whom around 210 were given two doses of AZD1222 and 26 were given two doses of MenACWY control vaccine. Trial participants were enrolled into age subgroups of 18-55, 56-69 and 70-plus years, which contained about 150, 27 and 61 TCR-sequenced participants, respectively. Overall study results and their limits: After two AZD1222 doses, both the breadth and the depth of spike-specific TCRs were significantly higher than at day 0 and than in MenACWY recipients. In the small 56-69-year group, the increase in depth fell short of significance, most likely because of low power. Participants were mostly white British and included more females than males, and it was suggested by the authors that clonal diversity may have been underestimated. CD4 TCRs associated with the vaccine covered the entire spike protein, and the dominant responses were in regions 160-218 and 743-854. Only a handful of AZD1222 recipients were SARS-CoV-2 seropositive at baseline, limiting conclusions about previously exposed vaccinees. Because no day 14 peak-response samples were available, repertoires were characterized only after the peak T cell response. Reportedly, almost half of the unique spike-specific TCRs recognized epitopes lying outside the regions that are mutated in the B.1.351 and B.1.1.7 variants.

The time point label, as the study defines it: about 28 days (+/-7) after the second vaccine dose. AZD1222 recipients whose second dose came at about 4 weeks and those whose second dose came at about 12 weeks were combined into one group, since spike-specific TCR depth and breadth did not differ between the two schedules. Samples from vaccinated people were obtained from the UK trials COV001 and COV002, which included a single-blind randomized controlled phase 2/3 trial of AZD1222 (ChAdOx1 nCoV-19) in healthy adults. For TCRbeta chain sequencing, PBMC samples were collected from trial participants at day 0 and at day 28 after the second dose.

The chain joins TRBV6-6 to TRBJ2-1; TRBD2 aligns with 9 central bases. The sample consisted of peripheral blood, taken 28 days after the second AZD1222 dose. The TCR originated in an adult who received the AZD1222 COVID-19 vaccine. The CDR3 is CASTPTSGSYNEQFF. The DNA sequence reads TGTGCCAGCACTCCTACTAGCGGGTCATACAATGAGCAGTTCTTC.